These 31 T cell receptor beta chains originate from one sample sequenced in a study of T cells in Graves' hyperthyroidism and ophthalmopathy. The CDR3 regions of TCR beta were amplified from RNA transcripts. RT-PCR in the first round (using the HTBI primer set) targeted the TCR CDR3. MiXCR, applied by TCRdb to the multiplex PCR reads, yields one record per CDR3 protein. The sample holds under 350,000 distinct CDR3 sequences, less than 30% seen once. Sequencing used blood. The receptors originated from a man between 40 and 49 years old with Graves' hyperthyroidism that later progressed to Graves' ophthalmopathy.

Many counts were recorded for this clonotype. The genes are TRBV19 and TRBJ1-3; 8 bases match TRBD1. The CDR3 length is 17 residues. The germline V gene has CDR1 LNHDA and CDR2 SQIVND (reference sequence). V was pared by 6 bases and J by 2 bases, with 12 bases of the junction left unmatched. Here the CDR3 DNA reads TGTGCCAGTAGCAACTATCAGGGGGCAACTGCTGGAAACACCATATATTTT. It codes for CASSNYQGATAGNTIYF.

The chain is built from TRBV6-5 and TRBJ1-1; D is unresolved. The CDR3 loop spans 14 amino acids. CDR1 is MNHEY and CDR2 is SVGAGI in the germline V gene. V lost 2 bases and J 5 bases, leaving 12 bases between the germline ends. CDR3 DNA: TGTGCCAGCAGTTACGGGGTAGGCGGGACTGAAGCTTTCTTT. This translates into CASSYGVGGTEAFF.

The rearrangement uses TRBV28 and TRBJ1-1, with D uncertain. The V and J ends lost 10 bases and 4 bases respectively, with 16 bases between them. The CDR3 has 13 amino acids. CDR1 MDHEN and CDR2 SYDVKM come from the germline V gene. The CDR3 sequence is CATLSSGLTEAFF. In DNA form, the CDR3 reads TGTGCCACCCTAAGTTCCGGACTCACTGAAGCTTTCTTT.

This clonotype was counted once. The V call is TRBV27, the J call TRBJ2-6; possibly TRBD2 for D (6 bases). Looked up from germline, CDR1 is MNHEY and CDR2 is SMNVEV (reference sequence). The V end was cut by 6 bases, the J end by 5 bases, with 14 bases between. The CDR3 is 15 amino acids. CDR3 residues: CASRGWDSWANVLTF. As DNA, the CDR3 is TGTGCCAGCAGGGGGTGGGACTCGTGGGCCAACGTCCTGACTTTC.

This clonotype occurred many times. The chain employs TRBV6-5 and TRBJ1-2; perhaps TRBD1 as D (6 bases). This CDR3 has 16 amino acids. Germline-derived CDR1 and CDR2 are MNHEY and SVGAGI. V gave up 6 bases and J gave up 0 bases, with 17 bases separating them. The CDR3 reads CASRPPRGQSNYGYTF. The CDR3 DNA is TGTGCCAGCAGACCCCCTCGTGGACAGTCTAACTATGGCTACACCTTC.

At least ten counts were recorded for this clonotype. V gene TRBV12-3 or TRBV12-4 combines with J gene TRBJ2-7; D is perhaps TRBD2 (5 bases). This CDR3 region has 14 residues. V lost 5 bases, J lost 2 bases, and 13 bases lay in between. As DNA, the CDR3 is TGTGCCAGCAGTGCCCGGGAAACCGCCTACGAGCAGTACTTC. It yields the protein CASSARETAYEQYF.

This clonotype was counted ten times or more. The chain employs TRBV19 and TRBJ1-1; D unclear. CDR3 length: 15 residues. Germline CDR1 reads LNHDA; CDR2 reads SQIVND (reference sequence). Trimming pared 2 bases from V and 8 bases from J, leaving 18 bases between. CDR3 sequence reads: CASSIYGVKKREAFF. In DNA form, the CDR3 reads TGTGCCAGTAGTATATACGGGGTAAAGAAGAGAGAAGCTTTCTTT.

This clonotype was counted many times. The chain is built from TRBV6-1 and TRBJ2-1; no firm D call. Trimming cost V 1 base and J 8 bases, with 21 bases left between them. CDR1 is MNHNS, CDR2 SASEGT, per germline. This CDR3 region has 17 residues. CDR3 DNA sequence: TGTGCCAGCAGTGAAGGGACCTCGGTCCAGTCCATCCATGAGCAGTTCTTC. This sequence encodes CASSEGTSVQSIHEQFF.

This clonotype was counted many times. The CDR3 loop reads CASSLFRSYEQYF. In DNA form, the CDR3 reads TGTGCCAGCAGTTTATTCCGATCCTACGAGCAGTACTTC. The J gene is TRBJ2-7, the V gene TRBV12-3 or TRBV12-4; D is unclear. The CDR3 extends over 13 amino acids. The V and J ends lost 2 bases and 1 base respectively, with 6 bases between them.

The V gene is TRBV5-1, the J gene TRBJ2-7; 11 bases agree with TRBD2. CDR1 is SGHRS and CDR2 is YFSETQ in the germline V gene. The CDR3 length is 16 residues. Unmatched junction bases numbered 10, after V lost 4 bases and J lost 4 bases. The CDR3 DNA sequence: TGCGCCAGCAGCCCCTCGAGGGCTAGCGGGGGGTACGAGCAGTACTTC. The encoded protein is CASSPSRASGGYEQYF. The full variable domain, its missing parts supplied by reference TRBV5-1 and TRBJ2-7, is KAGVTQTPRYLIKTRGQQVTLSCSPISGHRSVSWYQQTPGQGLQFLFEYFSETQRNKGNFPGRFSGRQFSNSRSEMNVSTLELGDSALYLCASSPSRASGGYEQYFGPGTRLTVT.

The genes are TRBV19 and TRBJ2-7, with D possibly being TRBD1 or TRBD2 (5 bases each). CDR1 is LNHDA and CDR2 is SQIVND in the germline V gene (reference sequence). The CDR3 runs to 14 residues. The ends were cut back, 5 bases at V and 5 bases at J, with 16 bases in the middle. CDR3: CASSPRALGDEQYF. The DNA of the CDR3 is TGTGCCAGTAGTCCCAGGGCGCTGGGGGACGAGCAGTACTTC.

There are many counts of this clonotype. The chain joins TRBV9 to TRBJ2-2; a possible D gene is TRBD2 (5 bases). Germline CDR1 SGDLS, CDR2 YYNGEE. The CDR3 totals 16 residues. Trimming left V 4 bases short and J 1 base short, with 14 bases between. Here the CDR3 reads CASSRLTGKNTGELFF. The CDR3 DNA is TGTGCCAGCAGCCGGCTAACGGGGAAGAACACCGGGGAGCTGTTTTTT.

This clonotype was counted many times. This chain joins TRBV4-2 and TRBJ2-1; 9 nucleotides agree with TRBD2. The length of the CDR3 is 16 residues. Germline V gene lookup returns CDR1 LGHNA and CDR2 YNFKEQ. Trimming took 2 bases from V and 7 from J; bases not matched to a gene: 9. The CDR3 DNA follows: TGTGCCAGCAGCCAACCGGGATCTAGCGGGACAAATGAGCAGTTCTTC. It translates to CASSQPGSSGTNEQFF.

This clonotype has just one count. The rearrangement uses TRBV6-1 and TRBJ2-7, with D possibly TRBD1 on 9 matching bases. Germline V CDR1 and CDR2: MNHNS, SASEGT. V lost 3 bases and J 2 bases, leaving 17 bases between the germline ends. The CDR3 consists of 16 residues. The CDR3 DNA reads TGTGCCAGCAGTGACGGGGGGGACAGGGTGACCTACGAGCAGTACTTC. It specifies CASSDGGDRVTYEQYF.

At least ten counts were recorded for this clonotype. The chain combines TRBV12-3 or TRBV12-4 with TRBJ2-7; maybe TRBD1 (5 bases). Trimming removed 3 bases from V and 6 bases from J, with 9 bases in between. The CDR3 length is 12 residues. The CDR3 sequence is CASSFGASEQYF. The CDR3 bases are TGTGCCAGCAGTTTTGGGGCCTCCGAGCAGTACTTC.

The chain combines TRBV27 with TRBJ2-5; 7 positions agree with TRBD2. With 1 base clipped from V and 1 base from J, the junction kept 9 bases outside the gene matches. There are 17 residues in the CDR3. The germline gives CDR1 MNHEY, CDR2 SMNVEV (reference sequence). The CDR3 protein is CASSLWGSGSTQETQYF. DNA of the CDR3: TGTGCCAGCAGTTTATGGGGTAGCGGGTCGACCCAAGAGACCCAGTACTTC.

V is TRBV12-3 or TRBV12-4 and J is TRBJ2-7; the match to TRBD2 covers 7 bases. The CDR3 is made up of 12 amino acids. After removal of 4 bases from V and 6 bases from J, the junction contained 3 bases not matched to a gene. The CDR3, as DNA: TGTGCCAGCAGTTGGAGGGAGGGCGAGCAGTACTTC. Translating gives CASSWREGEQYF.

This clonotype has just one count. This chain uses TRBV7-8 with TRBJ1-1, with no clear D. The V gene lost 4 bases and the J gene lost 6 bases, with 12 bases spanning the gap. Looked up from germline, CDR1 is SGHVS and CDR2 is FQNEAQ. The CDR3 spans 13 residues. In nucleotides, the CDR3 is TGTGCCAGCAGCTCACCCCGTGGCCCTGAAGCTTTCTTT. Its protein product is CASSSPRGPEAFF.

Notes on this clonotype: An end of the junction does not agree with germline; a read error may underlie this. The chain employs TRBV19 and TRBJ1-5; a weak D match, TRBD1 (6 bases). This CDR3 comprises 15 residues. The germline V gene encodes CDR1 LNHDA and CDR2 SQIVND (reference sequence). For the CDR3, the DNA is TGTGCCAGTAGTATACAGGGCGACGGGGGGCAGCCCCAGCCTTTT. This sequence encodes CASSIQGDGGQPQPF.

This clonotype was seen at least ten times. J is TRBJ2-7 and V is TRBV19, with a weak D call TRBD2 (5 bases). CDR1 is LNHDA and CDR2 is SQIVND in the germline V gene (reference sequence). The CDR3 is made up of 13 amino acids. The germline V and J ends were trimmed by 4 bases and 3 bases, with 10 bases remaining between them. CDR3 in amino acids: CASSKREDYEQYF. CDR3 in DNA: TGTGCCAGTAGTAAGAGGGAAGACTACGAGCAGTACTTC.

This clonotype was found many times. This sequence joins TRBV6-5 and TRBJ1-1; D ambiguous. The CDR3 totals 11 residues. Per the germline V gene, CDR1 is MNHEY and CDR2 is SVGAGI. V dropped 9 bases and J dropped 1 base, with 6 bases sitting between them. The CDR3, as DNA: TGTGCCAGTGGCCGGAACACTGAAGCTTTCTTT. Its translation: CASGRNTEAFF.

This clonotype was seen many times. This rearrangement joins TRBV11-2 to TRBJ1-2, with 7 bases aligning to TRBD1. Germline V gene data show CDR1 as SGHAT and CDR2 as FQNNGV. V shed 5 bases, J shed 0 bases, and the junction held 3 bases outside the gene matches. The CDR3 has 14 amino acids. The CDR3 sequence: CASSVGTANYGYTF. The CDR3 DNA is TGTGCCAGCAGCGTCGGGACAGCTAACTATGGCTACACCTTC.

The rearrangement joins TRBV12-3 or TRBV12-4 to TRBJ2-5, with a tentative D call TRBD1 (5 bases). The length of the CDR3 is 14 residues. V lost 2 bases, J lost 2 bases, and 9 bases lay in between. CDR3 region: CASSLPGLQETQYF. In DNA form, the CDR3 reads TGTGCCAGCAGTTTACCAGGGTTACAAGAGACCCAGTACTTC.

This clonotype was observed at least ten times. The rearrangement links TRBV11-2 to TRBJ2-6, with D unclear. CDR3 length: 14 residues. Between the trimmed V and J ends, which lost 5 bases and 4 bases, there was a span of 9 bases. Germline CDR1 is SGHAT and CDR2 is FQNNGV. CDR3 amino acids: CASSPVAGANVLTF. CDR3 DNA: TGTGCCAGCAGCCCCGTGGCCGGGGCCAACGTCCTGACTTTC. Based on the CDR3 plus reference TRBV11-2 and TRBJ2-6, the full variable domain is EAGVAQSPRYKIIEKRQSVAFWCNPISGHATLYWYQQILGQGPKLLIQFQNNGVVDDSQLPKDRFSAERLKGVDSTLKIQPAKLEDSAVYLCASSPVAGANVLTFGAGSRLTVL.

This clonotype was found a few times. The chain employs TRBV29-1 and TRBJ1-1; weak D call: TRBD1 (6 bases). Looked up from germline, CDR1 is SQVTM and CDR2 is ANQGSEA. This CDR3 region has 14 residues. The chain's CDR3 is CMPQGLMSNTEAFF. CDR3 DNA: TGCATGCCACAGGGCCTGATGTCGAACACTGAAGCTTTCTTT.

Many counts were recorded for this clonotype. The chain employs TRBV7-2 and TRBJ1-1; D is perhaps TRBD1 (6 bases). Germline V gene lookup returns CDR1 SGHTA and CDR2 FQGNSA. Trimming removed 1 base from V and 3 bases from J, with 12 bases in between. This CDR3 spans 15 amino acids. The CDR3 loop reads CASSLGRAGDTEAFF. Written as DNA, the CDR3 is TGTGCCAGCAGCTTAGGCAGGGCAGGGGACACTGAAGCTTTCTTT.

This sequence joins TRBV2 and TRBJ1-6; no definite D call. The CDR3 is made up of 15 amino acids. CDR1 and CDR2 (germline): SNHLY, FYNNEI. Between the trimmed V and J ends, which lost 5 bases and 5 bases, there was a span of 13 bases. The CDR3 sequence: CASSTVRADNSPLHF. CDR3 sequence (DNA): TGTGCCAGCAGTACCGTCCGGGCCGATAATTCACCCCTCCACTTT.

The chain recombines TRBV19 with TRBJ2-5; TRBD1 or TRBD2 may be the D gene (5 bases each). The V gene lost 3 bases and the J gene lost 9 bases, with 14 bases spanning the gap. This CDR3 region has 13 residues. Germline values: CDR1 LNHDA, CDR2 SQIVND (reference sequence). The CDR3 reads CASSIGDRSSQYF. Here the CDR3 DNA reads TGTGCCAGTAGTATTGGGGACCGGTCGTCCCAGTACTTC.

This CDR3 reads CASSSGQGDEQYF. The CDR3 coding sequence is TGTGCCAGCAGCTCGGGACAGGGGGACGAGCAGTACTTC. V and J are TRBV11-2 and TRBJ2-7; 11 bases line up with TRBD1. Germline CDR1 reads SGHAT; CDR2 reads FQNNGV. The length of the CDR3 is 13 residues. The trim removed 4 bases at V and 5 bases at J, leaving 1 base unmatched.

This clonotype came up many times. The chain couples TRBV4-2 to TRBJ2-7; the D gene could be TRBD1 or TRBD2 (5 bases each). The CDR3 covers 15 residues. V shed 4 bases and J shed 0 bases, with 13 bases lying between them. Germline V CDR1 and CDR2: LGHNA, YNFKEQ. The CDR3: CASSLMGVSSYEQYF. CDR3 sequence (DNA): TGTGCCAGCAGCCTCATGGGGGTAAGCTCCTACGAGCAGTACTTC.

This clonotype was picked up many times. CDR3 loop: CASRTASGRSYEQYF. CDR3 in DNA: TGTGCCAGCAGGACCGCTAGCGGGAGATCCTACGAGCAGTACTTC. The chain joins TRBV2 to TRBJ2-7, with 10 bases matching TRBD2. V was pared by 6 bases and J by 1 base, with 6 bases of the junction left unmatched. This CDR3 contains 15 residues. The V gene's germline CDR1 is SNHLY and CDR2 FYNNEI.